This is a list of T cell receptor beta chains from one sample in a study of blood T cell repertoires in COVID-19. Produced via immunoSEQ multiplex PCR; TCRdb's table is partial and in-frame only. This sample has some 200,000 clones; 65% to 85% occur once, and the top ten carry more than 10%. The sequenced sample was peripheral blood. These receptors were collected from a human donor in a cohort sampled during active COVID-19. CDR3s include the opening cysteine and the closing phenylalanine or tryptophan. D genes are given only for firm matches. Clone size is not always given. Where it is, it says once, few, many or a class for expanded clones.

. | TRBD1 | TRBJ1-2 | TRBV28 | TGTGCCAGCAGTACAGGGGGGGAATCAGATGGCTACACCTTC | CASSTGGESDGYTF
. | TRBD1 | TRBJ1-5 | TRBV2 | TGTGCCAGCAGTTGGGACAGGGGGACTCAGCCCCAGCATTTT | CASSWDRGTQPQHF
. | . | TRBJ1-6 | TRBV9 | TGTGCCAGCAGCGAAAACAGGGTGGGGAATTCACCCCTCCACTTT | CASSENRVGNSPLHF
. | . | TRBJ1-1 | TRBV7-2 | TGTGCCAGCAGCTCGGTCGGGGGACGTAACACTGAAGCTTTCTTT | CASSSVGGRNTEAFF
. | TRBD2 | TRBJ2-1 | TRBV19 | TGTGCCAGTAGTTCTGCTAGCGGGAATCAAGATTTGCAGTTCTTC | CASSSASGNQDLQFF
. | . | TRBJ2-3 | TRBV11-2 | TGTGCCAGCAGCTTAGTCGGTGACAGCCTCACAGATACGCAGTATTTT | CASSLVGDSLTDTQYF
. | . | TRBJ2-3 | TRBV9 | TGTGCCAGCAGCGTAGCGGCAGATACGCAGTATTTT | CASSVAADTQYF
. | TRBD1 | TRBJ2-2 | TRBV4-2 | TGTGCCAGCAGCCAAGAGACAGGGGTCGTCACCGGGGAGCTGTTTTTT | CASSQETGVVTGELFF
. | TRBD1 | TRBJ1-1 | TRBV7-2 | TGTGCCAGCAGCTTACAGACAGGGTCAGGGACTGAAGCTTTCTTT | CASSLQTGSGTEAFF
. | . | TRBJ1-1 | TRBV4-3 | TGCGCCAGCAGCCAAGAGGAAAATAGGGGGTTCCCCACTGAAGCTTTCTTT | CASSQEENRGFPTEAFF
. | . | TRBJ2-1 | TRBV19 | TGTGCCAGTAGTAAGCTAAGAGAGCAGTTCTTC | CASSKLREQFF
few | . | TRBJ1-4 | TRBV11-2 | TGTGCCAGCAGGACGTTCAAGGGGAAGAATGAAAAACTGTTTTTT | CASRTFKGKNEKLFF
. | TRBD2 | TRBJ2-3 | TRBV2 | TGTGCCAGCATTCTAACCGGGACTAGCGGGAGTACAGATACGCAGTATTTT | CASILTGTSGSTDTQYF
. | TRBD2 | TRBJ2-2 | TRBV6-5 | TGTGCCAGCAAAGCTCGGACTAGCGGCACCGGGGAGCTGTTTTTT | CASKARTSGTGELFF
. | . | TRBJ2-7 | TRBV7-8 | TGTGCCAGCAGCTCCCAAGAGACAGCTGTATATTACGAGCAGTACTTC | CASSSQETAVYYEQYF
. | TRBD1 | TRBJ1-5 | TRBV5-1 | TGCGCCAGCAGCGCGACAGGGGGCAATCAGCCCCAGCATTTT | CASSATGGNQPQHF
. | TRBD1 | TRBJ1-1 | TRBV4-1 | TGCGCCAGCAGCCTTCGGGACAGCCGCAACACTGAAGCTTTCTTT | CASSLRDSRNTEAFF
. | . | TRBJ2-1 | TRBV19 | TGTGCCAGTAGTATGGGGGGTTATGAGCAGTTCTTC | CASSMGGYEQFF
. | . | TRBJ1-1 | TRBV28 | TGTGCCAGCAGTCCCCACAGGGCCGGTGGCACTGAAGCTTTCTTT | CASSPHRAGGTEAFF
. | TRBD1 | TRBJ2-7 | TRBV6-6 | TGTGCCAGCACCAATCCGGGACAGGGGTACCACGAGCAGTACTTC | CASTNPGQGYHEQYF
. | . | TRBJ1-4 | TRBV28 | TGTGCCAGCAGTACAGCAACTAATGAAAAACTGTTTTTT | CASSTATNEKLFF
. | TRBD1 | TRBJ1-1 | TRBV28 | TGTGCCAGCAGTTTTCTGGGCGCGGGCACAGGGGGAGTTACTGAAGCTTTCTTT | CASSFLGAGTGGVTEAFF
. | TRBD2 | TRBJ2-7 | TRBV4-3 | TGCGCCAGCAGCAATAGAGCGGGGGCCACATCTCTACAGTTC | CASSNRAGATSLQF
. | . | TRBJ2-1 | TRBV6-6 | TGTGCCAGCAGACCCCAGGGACTCTCCTACAATGAGCAGTTCTTC | CASRPQGLSYNEQFF
. | . | TRBJ1-5 | TRBV28 | TGTGCCAGCACCTTCTCGGATCAGCCCCAGCATTTT | CASTFSDQPQHF
. | TRBD1 | TRBJ2-7 | TRBV15 | TGTGCCACCAGCAGGGACAGGGGCGTCTACGAGCAGTACTTC | CATSRDRGVYEQYF
. | TRBD1 | TRBJ2-5 | TRBV6-2/TRBV6-3 | TGTGCCAGCAGCCGGCCCCCCGGGGACAGGGGCCAAGAGACCCAGTACTTC | CASSRPPGDRGQETQYF
. | TRBD2 | TRBJ2-5 | TRBV5-6 | TGTGCCAGCAGCTTGGTGGGACTAGCGGGGGGGGAGACCCAGTACTTC | CASSLVGLAGGETQYF
once | TRBD1 | TRBJ1-1 | TRBV19 | TGTGCCAGTAGTCCCGGGACAGGGACCGAAGCTTTCTTT | CASSPGTGTEAFF
few | TRBD1 | TRBJ1-3 | TRBV7-9 | TGTGCCAGCAGCCTCGGACAGGGCGGAAACACCATATATTTT | CASSLGQGGNTIYF
. | . | TRBJ1-5 | TRBV7-2 | TGTGCCAGCAGCGCCCACACAAATCAGCCCCAGCATTTT | CASSAHTNQPQHF
. | . | TRBJ1-2 | TRBV15 | TGTGCCACCAGCAGAGTTCCGACAGGTGGCTACACCTTC | CATSRVPTGGYTF
. | . | TRBJ2-2 | TRBV14 | TGTGCCAGCGGACTTCTCGGCTACACCGGGGAGCTGTTTTTT | CASGLLGYTGELFF
. | TRBD2 | TRBJ2-5 | TRBV28 | TGTGCCAGCAGTCCCGGAGTAGCGGGGTTACAAGAGACCCAGTACTTC | CASSPGVAGLQETQYF
. | . | TRBJ1-5 | TRBV4-1 | TGCGCCAGCAGCCAAGAAGTGCGCAAGCCCCAGCATTTT | CASSQEVRKPQHF
. | . | TRBJ2-5 | TRBV4-2 | TGTGCCAGCAGCTCGGGGGATAGCGGCCTGGGAGGAGAGACCCAGTACTTC | CASSSGDSGLGGETQYF
. | TRBD1 | TRBJ1-1 | TRBV28 | TGTGCCAGCAGCACCCCAGGGGGATCCATGAACACTGAAGCTTTCTTT | CASSTPGGSMNTEAFF
. | TRBD1 | TRBJ1-2 | TRBV19 | TGTGCCAGTAGTATGGTGGGGGACAGTCGATACACCTTC | CASSMVGDSRYTF
. | TRBD1 | TRBJ1-1 | TRBV6-6 | TGTGCCAGCAGTTACGGACAGGGGGGGACTGAAGCTTTCTTT | CASSYGQGGTEAFF
. | . | TRBJ2-5 | TRBV9 | TGTGCCAGCAGCGCCACAGGAGAAGAGACCCAGTACTTC | CASSATGEETQYF
. | TRBD1 | TRBJ2-1 | TRBV4-2 | TGTGCCAGCAGCCTCCAGGCTCGGGGCACAGGGGATGAGCAGTTCTTC | CASSLQARGTGDEQFF
. | . | TRBJ2-3 | TRBV5-1 | TGCGCCAGCAGCCCGGGACTCCAACGAGTAGATACGCAGTATTTT | CASSPGLQRVDTQYF
few | TRBD1 | TRBJ1-4 | TRBV4-2 | TGTGCCAGCAGCCAAGATCATGAGAGGACAGGGGGCGAAAAACTGTTTTTT | CASSQDHERTGGEKLFF
. | TRBD1 | TRBJ2-7 | TRBV7-2 | TGTGCCAGCAGCTTGGGGACAGGGGGCCTTTACGAGCAGTACTTC | CASSLGTGGLYEQYF
many | . | TRBJ1-1 | TRBV18 | TGTGCCAGCTCACCAAGGGAGGAAGCTTTCTTT | CASSPREEAFF